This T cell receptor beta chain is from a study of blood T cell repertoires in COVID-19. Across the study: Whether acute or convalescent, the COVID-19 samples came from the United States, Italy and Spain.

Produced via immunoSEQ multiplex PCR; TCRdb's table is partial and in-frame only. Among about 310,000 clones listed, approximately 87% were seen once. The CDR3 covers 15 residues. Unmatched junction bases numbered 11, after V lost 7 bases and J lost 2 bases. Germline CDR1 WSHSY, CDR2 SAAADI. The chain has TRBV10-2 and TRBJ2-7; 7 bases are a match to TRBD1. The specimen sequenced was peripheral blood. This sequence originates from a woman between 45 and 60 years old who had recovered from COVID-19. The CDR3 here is CASIRPLGQPYEQYF. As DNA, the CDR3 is TGCGCCAGCATCCGACCCTTGGGACAGCCCTACGAGCAGTACTTC.